This T cell receptor beta chain derives from a study of CD8+ T cells in alopecia areata. On the study more broadly: The study gave treated patients oral tofacitinib at 5 to 10 mg twice daily. General observations from the study: Sequencing of scalp samples also captures resident alphabeta T cells of normal skin.

cDNA reverse transcribed from extracted RNA served as the sequencing template. Measured with immunoSEQ multiplex PCR; TCRdb has only the in-frame clones, and not every one. This repertoire shows about 150,000 clones, around 58% found once; its top ten account for roughly 6.7%. On this clone: Its antigen is undetermined.

The V gene's germline CDR1 is GTSNPN and CDR2 SVGIG (reference sequence). The trim removed 3 bases at V and 7 bases at J, leaving 3 bases unmatched. The CDR3 length is 11 residues. The rearrangement joins TRBV30 to TRBJ2-7; 7 bases are a match to TRBD1. The receptor was derived from a human donor with alopecia areata. The specimen comprised CD4+ T cells sorted from blood, sampled at week 0. CDR3 region: CAWRTGQEQYF. CDR3 sequence (DNA): TGTGCCTGGAGGACAGGGCAAGAGCAGTACTTC.